This T cell receptor (beta chain) was identified in a study of cytomegalovirus exposure and HLA in healthy donors (TCRdb year 2017). Some background on the complete study: In an earlier analysis of under 750 of the donors, 250 to 350 Gb of sequence data and roughly 100 million unique TCR beta sequences from 150 million to 200 million T cells were reported. An early release covering around 630 HLA-typed donors comprised about 300 gigabases of sequencing data and about 90 million unique TCR sequences. The genetic ancestry cluster associated with self-reported Caucasian donors included 81% of the 300 to 400 genotyped donors. The study was designed to test whether signatures of past pathogen exposure could be identified by cataloging public T cell receptors. Using immunosequencing, the study profiled T cell repertoires from approximately 700 subjects and related those repertoires to cytomegalovirus serostatus. A separate validation cohort of roughly 130 different subjects was used in addition to the 666-subject first cohort. To predict cytomegalovirus infection status, the study brought together high-throughput TCR immunosequencing, statistical association of individual TCRs with disease status, and machine learning. To study patterns of TCR occurrence, a later analysis re-analyzed previously published TCR beta repertoires from 666 donors and added high-resolution HLA genotyping. In the later analysis, no new phenotypic data were used to find candidate immune exposures; instead, reliance was placed on TCR beta sequences and their occurrence across donors. An earlier analysis of several hundred of the donors used high-throughput TCR beta sequencing to judge whether each TCR beta V gene segment behaved as functional or pseudogenic. Alongside the repertoire data, information on donor age, sex, ethnicity and CMV serostatus was compiled. In a later genetic analysis, genome-wide SNP genotypes for about 55% of the roughly 700 donors were used, and that subset was treated as a discovery cohort. Every discovery cohort repertoire had been produced on one sequencing platform. HLA typing covered class I and class II loci at four-digit resolution. Typing coverage differed by locus: A, B, C, DRB1 and DQB1 were typed in roughly 629-640 donors, DQA1 in 500 to 550, DPA1 in nearly 610, and DPB1 in 472. About five DR-DQ haplotypes were handled as single units for association and clustering, since linkage in the cohort was strong. Across some 400 genotyped donors of the cohort, an average of roughly 230,000 unique TCR beta nucleotide sequences per donor were sequenced, and approximately 17% of those sequences were non-productive. The study at large found these results: For the cohort, immune exposure information was limited to CMV serostatus. A further reported finding was that TCR beta sequences accurately predicted the HLA-A and HLA-B alleles for most subjects in the first cohort. Several of the top co-occurrence clusters appeared to be linked to parvovirus B19, influenza, CMV and Epstein-Barr virus, according to a later analysis. Assigning TCR associations to individual alleles was difficult when HLA alleles, especially DR and DQ, strongly co-occurred. In vitro tests confirmed that a few of the cytomegalovirus-associated TCR beta chains recognize cytomegalovirus antigens. A later analysis found that TCR association rates varied across HLA loci, with DRB1 alleles showing the most associated TCRs and HLA-C alleles the fewest. A later genetic analysis reported fewer N-insertions in productive TCRs among donors in an Asian-associated ancestry cluster than the roughly 690-donor mean. Correlated functional status among segregating V segments might reflect linkage disequilibrium, but an unknown experimental factor could not be ruled out. Most TCR sequences were seen in very few donors, while some public TCRs were found in many individuals. A later analysis associated 16,951 TCR beta sequences with specific HLA alleles at a false discovery rate of 0.05. A later analysis found that HLA-associated TCR beta chains were more clonally expanded and had lower generation probabilities than equally common non-associated chains. A later analysis found that most CMV-associated TCR beta chains appeared HLA-restricted, with HLA associations seemingly driven largely by CMV exposure. The sequencing pipeline was judged likely to have produced a cluster of highly shared sequence variants as a technical artifact. Roughly uniform sequencing depth across donors was assumed in presence/absence analyses, although this assumption may not hold. The study listed 164 TCR beta chains as associated with cytomegalovirus. Some IMGT-functional V segments, including TRBV6-2 and TRBV6-3, could not be distinguished by the 87-base-pair reads and were therefore excluded. The cohort was sequenced for TCR beta chains only, and without alpha or paired-chain data the features that could be detected were limited. Because counts were too low, roughly 17 rarely observed V segments, including chromosome 9 orphons, were left out of the earlier analysis of some 640 of the donors. According to the authors, the approach could potentially be generalized to other disease states and immunological phenotypes. The classifier was reported to diagnose cytomegalovirus status with high specificity and sensitivity in both the original and validation cohorts. V-gene and J-gene trimming of TCR beta chains was associated with a missense DCLRE1C variant in a later genetic analysis, and the association was replicated in an independent cohort. Because some donors lacked HLA typing at each locus, the association tests relied only on the typed subset. In an earlier analysis of roughly 560 of the donors, most TCR beta V segments were observed in productive rearrangements about 90% or about 30% of the time, broadly matching IMGT annotations.

V lost 0 bases and J lost 5 bases; the stretch between them is 9 bases long. CDR1 and CDR2, looked up from the germline V gene, are SGDLS and YYNGEE. Its CDR3 holds 15 amino acids, cysteine through phenylalanine. Kept here is only the CDR3 DNA, which spans 45 bases and is read in frame from base 1. About this clone itself: Its binding antigen is unknown. One base away there is no much larger clone; base qualities are not given.

Receptors were amplified or captured by the immunoSEQ multiplex PCR assay. A mixture of 60 forward primers for TCR Vbeta segments and 13 reverse primers for TCR Jbeta segments was used in the multiplex PCR. The CDR3 region of rearranged TCR beta genes was amplified from genomic DNA by a multiplex PCR assay. Amplified TCR beta libraries were sequenced as 87-base-pair reads on the Illumina HiSeq System. The study's own analysis went as follows. A later analysis counted 75 million to 100 million unique TCR beta chains across the 670 or so repertoires, and around 12 million of these chains were shared by at least two donors. Raw reads were error-corrected and collapsed into unique sequences with a nearest-neighbor algorithm that merged closely related sequences to remove PCR and sequencing errors. To assign V, D and J gene segments, CDR3 sequences were aligned to IMGT reference sequences. Each retained sequence needed at least a six-nucleotide match to both a V gene segment and a J gene segment. A rearrangement was called productive if the CDR3 had no stop codons and remained in frame with V and J, and every other rearrangement was called non-productive. Following IMGT convention, CDR3 was defined as the stretch from the second conserved V-encoded cysteine to the conserved J-encoded phenylalanine. The earlier analysis of more than 450 of the donors excluded sequences that lacked an unambiguous match to a single V gene segment. In an earlier analysis of more than 500 of the donors, a V segment was called functional when productive rearrangements were above 56.7%, and segregating when the standard deviation between donors exceeded 5%. To diagnose cytomegalovirus status from the catalog of TCR beta chain sequences, a statistical classification framework was built. In a later analysis, V and J genes were assigned by comparing TCR nucleotide sequences against IMGT/GENE-DB human TR gene sequences. A later analysis assigned CDR3 sequences and most-parsimonious VDJ recombination scenarios with the TCRdist pipeline. In a later analysis, each TCR beta chain was defined by its CDR3 amino acid sequence together with its V-gene family, and reads without a unique V-gene family were excluded. To address suspected cross-contamination and a sequencing artifact, a later analysis removed around 590 highly shared, low-generation-probability nucleotide sequences. In a later analysis, a clonal expansion index was calculated for each public chain from normalized within-repertoire ranks of inferred template counts. A later analysis computed generation probabilities with a VDJ recombination model fitted to out-of-frame rearrangements, and checked the results against IGoR. A later analysis scored TCR-TCR, TCR-HLA and TCR-CMV co-occurrence with hypergeometric tests, applying a repertoire-size bias correction to TCR pairs. A later analysis estimated false discovery rates by permuting HLA or CMV assignments 20 times. In a later analysis, co-occurring TCRs were grouped using DBSCAN, with TCRdist sequence similarity added in when clustering inside HLA-allele-positive subsets. Repertoires with fewer than 30,000 or more than 120,000 public chains were left out of co-occurrence clustering, as were a few repertoires with anomalous nucleotide sharing. The source is immuneACCESS, and TCRdb retained only in-frame sequences with V and J called. Part of the clones is not carried over; for the studies checked, unresolved V genes explain less than half of this, and the remainder is unexplained. V, J and clone size are those of that table, while D and trimming were read from the DNA. The sample has about 230,000 clones on record, roughly 91% of them singletons. The ten largest clonotypes hold 1% of the sample.

The cohort consisted of 670 or so healthy bone marrow donors. Cohort members were all nominally healthy when sampled, although unrecorded immune exposures were likely present. The donor tested CMV seronegative, placing the donor among the roughly 340 seronegative members of the cohort. A peripheral blood sample was collected from each donor, and TCR beta sequencing was performed on peripheral blood mononuclear cells. Genomic DNA was extracted from the blood cell samples with the Qiagen DNeasy Blood Extraction Kit. The source is a woman younger than 35 in good health and CMV-seronegative. Sequenced: PBMCs. The rearranged chain carries TRBV9 and TRBJ1-6; the D segment could be TRBD1, given 5 matching bases. Here is the DNA: TGTGCCAGCAGCGTAGGAGACAGAAATAATTCACCCCTCCACTTT. It translates to CASSVGDRNNSPLHF.